Below, 10 T cell receptor beta chains from the same sample are listed, as sequenced in a study of early T cells in non-severe SARS-CoV-2 infection. In TCRdb, the 5' RACE reads were re-called with MiXCR into one record per CDR3 protein. Counted here are 70,000 to 85,000 distinct CDR3 sequences, 9.5% to 13% occurring once; the ten biggest clones make up 2.6%. Sequences were obtained from whole blood. The source is an adult who was a healthcare worker with PCR-confirmed SARS-CoV-2 infection or an uninfected control (not recorded which).

The chain carries TRBV29-1 and TRBJ2-3; D might be TRBD2 (6 bases). CDR1 is SQVTM and CDR2 is ANQGSEA in the germline V gene. The V gene lost 3 bases and the J gene lost 4 bases, with 11 bases spanning the gap. This CDR3 is 13 amino acids long. The CDR3 DNA reads TGCAGCGTTGACGGGGGTGCGGCAGATACGCAGTATTTT. This sequence encodes CSVDGGAADTQYF.

This clonotype was detected ten times or more. The rearrangement links TRBV7-3 to TRBJ1-1; the D is unclear. CDR3 length equals 21 residues. The germline V gene has CDR1 SGHTA and CDR2 FQGTGA. The germline V and J ends were trimmed by 5 bases and 0 bases, with 31 bases remaining between them. The CDR3 DNA reads as TGTGCCAGCAGCCCCTATCCCCCCACATATGGCTGGGGTTCAATGAACACTGAAGCTTTCTTT. Its protein product is CASSPYPPTYGWGSMNTEAFF.

The sample holds many counts of this clonotype. The chain joins TRBV21-1 to TRBJ2-1; the D segment call TRBD2 is taken from the table without a DNA check. TRBV21-1 is listed as a pseudogene. This CDR3 contains 13 residues. The CDR3 here is CARGIGGANEQFF. The DNA for the CDR3 is TGTGCCAGGGGGATCGGAGGGGCCAATGAGCAGTTCTTC.

This clonotype was counted between two and nine times. The chain joins TRBV3-1 to TRBJ1-3; TRBD1 matches at 7 bases. Germline trimming cut 6 bases from V and 0 bases from J; bases unmatched to any gene: 11. Germline CDR1 is LGHDT and CDR2 is YNNKEL (reference sequence). CDR3 size: 17 residues. CDR3 DNA: TGTGCCAGCAGTCGAAGGGGGCCGAATTTCTCTGGAAACACCATATATTTT. Translating gives CASSRRGPNFSGNTIYF.

This chain links TRBV29-1 with TRBJ2-1, with D possibly TRBD1 on 6 matching bases. The CDR3 extends over 13 amino acids. Trimming shortened V by 4 bases and J by 4 bases, and 11 bases separated the two germline ends. Germline V gene lookup returns CDR1 SQVTM and CDR2 ANQGSEA. In nucleotides, the CDR3 is TGCAGCGTTGTGAGGGGGTTATACAATGAGCAGTTCTTC. Translation gives CSVVRGLYNEQFF.

The chain employs TRBV14 and TRBJ2-3; D uncertain. This CDR3 region has 15 residues. From germline, CDR1 is SGHDN and CDR2 FVKESK. V was pared by 4 bases and J by 3 bases, with 14 bases between. CDR3 residues: CASSRRIAPTDTQYF. CDR3 nucleotide sequence: TGTGCCAGCAGCCGGAGAATAGCTCCTACAGATACGCAGTATTTT. Looking up the rest from reference TRBV14 and TRBJ2-3 gives the full variable domain: EAGVTQFPSHSVIEKGQTVTLRCDPISGHDNLYWYRRVMGKEIKFLLHFVKESKQDESGMPNNRFLAERTGGTYSTLKVQPAELEDSGVYFCASSRRIAPTDTQYFGPGTRLTVL.

The V call is TRBV29-1, the J call TRBJ1-5; D is possibly TRBD1 (6 bases). Germline values: CDR1 SQVTM, CDR2 ANQGSEA. CDR3 length: 13 residues. V was shortened by 6 bases and J by 7 bases, with 16 bases between the two germline ends. The CDR3 DNA sequence: TGCAGCGTCCGGGGGGGCAACGGGCAGCCCCAGCATTTT. Translated: CSVRGGNGQPQHF.

This clonotype was counted at least ten times. The chain joins TRBV29-1 to TRBJ1-1; D unclear. The CDR3 runs to 13 residues. Germline CDR1 SQVTM, CDR2 ANQGSEA. V was shortened by 6 bases and J by 4 bases, with 15 bases between the two germline ends. The CDR3 sequence is CSVQVAEGTEAFF. CDR3 bases: TGCAGCGTCCAAGTTGCGGAGGGCACTGAAGCTTTCTTT. Full variable domain (rest looked up from reference TRBV29-1 and TRBJ1-1): SAVISQKPSRDICQRGTSLTIQCQVDSQVTMMFWYRQQPGQSLTLIATANQGSEATYESGFVIDKFPISRPNLTFSTLTVSNMSPEDSSIYLCSVQVAEGTEAFFGQGTRLTVV.

This clonotype has just a few counts. This chain connects TRBV18 to TRBJ2-7; D is possibly TRBD2 (5 bases). This CDR3 region has 15 residues. V was trimmed by 1 base and J by 1 base, leaving 11 bases between them. Germline-derived CDR1 and CDR2 are KGHSH and LQKENI. CDR3 loop: CASSPREGRSYEQYF. As DNA, the CDR3 is TGTGCCAGCTCACCACGAGAGGGCAGGTCCTACGAGCAGTACTTC.

This clonotype was seen many times. V and J are TRBV27 and TRBJ2-7, with D unresolved. This CDR3 spans 14 amino acids. The germline V gene has CDR1 MNHEY and CDR2 SMNVEV (reference sequence). V shed 2 bases and J shed 3 bases, with 11 bases lying between them. CDR3 sequence (DNA): TGTGCCAGCAGTTTAATTGTCTGGGACTACGAGCAGTACTTC. Protein sequence: CASSLIVWDYEQYF.